These 22 T cell receptor beta chains share one sample of origin, sequenced in a study of CD8 T cells in ankylosing spondylitis. Study-wide findings and caveats: One TCR beta motif, made up of seven to nine highly homologous variants, appeared characteristic of ankylosing spondylitis blood.

No antigen has been assigned to these receptors. Via MiXCR, TCRdb re-called the 5' RACE reads, giving one row per CDR3 protein. Of about 540,000 distinct CDR3 sequences listed, approximately 11% were seen once; the top ten hold approximately 7%. Sample: blood, either unsorted or a sorted T cell fraction (not recorded which). All receptors come from a male donor with ankylosing spondylitis.

This clonotype turned up a few times. The chain is built from TRBV20-1 and TRBJ2-1; D perhaps matches TRBD2 (6 bases). V was cut by 5 bases and J by 0 bases, with 14 bases left in between. The CDR3 runs to 15 residues. CDR1 is DFQATT, CDR2 SNEGSKA, per germline (reference sequence). In DNA form, the CDR3 reads TGCAGTGCTGGGCGGGGAAAAAGCTCCTACAATGAGCAGTTCTTC. Its translation is CSAGRGKSSYNEQFF.

This clonotype came up a few times. The rearrangement joins TRBV4-2 to TRBJ2-1; 12 bases match TRBD2. The trim removed 0 bases at V and 7 bases at J, leaving 4 bases unmatched. Germline V gene lookup returns CDR1 LGHNA and CDR2 YNFKEQ. The CDR3 covers 16 residues. In DNA, the CDR3 is TGTGCCAGCAGCCAAGATAGACTAGCGGGAGAGAATGAGCAGTTCTTC. This sequence encodes CASSQDRLAGENEQFF.

The genes are TRBV18 and TRBJ2-1, with 8 bases matching TRBD2. CDR1 KGHSH and CDR2 LQKENI come from the germline V gene. J lost 7 bases, V lost 3 bases, and 17 bases had no gene match. CDR3 length: 18 residues. For the CDR3, the DNA is TGTGCCAGCTCACCTTCCGGACTAGCAATCCATCAACGAAATGAGCAGTTCTTC. It is translated as CASSPSGLAIHQRNEQFF. Full variable domain (missing parts from reference TRBV18 and TRBJ2-1): NAGVMQNPRHLVRRRGQEARLRCSPMKGHSHVYWYRQLPEEGLKFMVYLQKENIIDESGMPKERFSAEFPKEGPSILRIQQVVRGDSAAYFCASSPSGLAIHQRNEQFFGPGTRLTVL.

The chain uses TRBV18 and TRBJ1-4; unclear D gene. The CDR3 sequence is 15 residues long. The V end lost 0 bases, the J end lost 6 bases, and 11 bases lay between the germline ends. The V gene's germline CDR1 is KGHSH and CDR2 LQKENI. The CDR3 reads CASSPPSRSDEKLFF. CDR3 sequence (DNA): TGTGCCAGCTCACCACCGAGCAGGTCGGATGAAAAACTGTTTTTT.

This clonotype was counted ten times or more. The junction departs from the called germline gene at one end, perhaps through a read error. The V gene is TRBV20-1, the J gene TRBJ2-5; D possibly corresponds to TRBD2 (6 bases). Germline CDR1 is DFQATT and CDR2 is SNEGSKA (reference sequence). This CDR3 is 12 amino acids long. DNA of the CDR3: TGCAGCGCTATCGGGAGTGGGGAGACCCAGTACTTC. Protein product: CSAIGSGETQYF.

This clonotype has at least ten counts. This rearrangement joins TRBV3-1 to TRBJ1-2; 9 positions agree with TRBD1. Germline values: CDR1 LGHDT, CDR2 YNNKEL (reference sequence). V lost 1 base to trimming and J lost 3 bases; unmatched junction nucleotides: 6. CDR3 length equals 16 residues. The CDR3 nucleotides read TGTGCCAGCAGCCAAGGGGGACAGGGAAACGACTATGGCTACACCTTC. It codes for CASSQGGQGNDYGYTF.

There are a few counts of this clonotype. This chain joins TRBV24-1 and TRBJ2-1; the D gene is possibly TRBD2 (6 bases). CDR1 KGHDR and CDR2 SFDVKD come from the germline V gene. Trimming removed 6 bases at V and 10 bases at J, with 18 bases between. The CDR3 runs 14 residues. The CDR3 region has the DNA TGTGCCACCAGTAGGGACGGGAGTACGGGGGAGCAGTTCTTC. Its translation: CATSRDGSTGEQFF.

This clonotype was found a few times. V is TRBV7-9 and J is TRBJ2-1, with D perhaps TRBD2 (5 bases). V lost 1 base to trimming and J lost 10 bases, with 8 bases between them. The length of the CDR3 is 12 residues. Germline CDR1 reads SEHNR; CDR2 reads FQNEAQ (reference sequence). CDR3 in DNA: TGTGCCAGCAGCTTAGGACTACGGGAGCAGTTCTTC. This codes for CASSLGLREQFF.

This clonotype was observed a few times. The chain joins TRBV7-9 to TRBJ1-6; D ambiguous. Germline loops: CDR1 SEHNR, CDR2 FQNEAQ (reference sequence). The CDR3 runs 13 residues. V was pared by 5 bases and J by 8 bases, with 10 bases between. The DNA of the CDR3 is TGTGCCAGCAGCGTCTCCCGGGATTCACCCCTCCACTTT. It is translated as CASSVSRDSPLHF.

This clonotype occurred a few times. This chain joins TRBV9 and TRBJ2-3; TRBD2 agrees at 9 bases. The V and J ends lost 3 bases and 6 bases, in that order; junction bases with no gene match: 5. Germline-derived CDR1 and CDR2 are SGDLS and YYNGEE. This CDR3 contains 14 residues. Here the CDR3 DNA reads TGTGCCAGCAGCGGTAGCGGGAGTGGTGATACGCAGTATTTT. Translating gives CASSGSGSGDTQYF.

V usage is TRBV19 and J usage is TRBJ1-5, with a possible D match to TRBD1 (6 bases). Trimming took off 8 bases at V and 0 bases at J, with 20 bases between the two ends. CDR1 is LNHDA and CDR2 is SQIVND in the germline V gene (reference sequence). CDR3 size: 17 residues. This CDR3 is CASDTGRASYSNQPQHF. The CDR3 nucleotides read TGTGCCAGTGATACAGGGAGGGCCAGTTATAGCAATCAGCCCCAGCATTTT.

This clonotype has just a few counts. V gene TRBV7-8 combines with J gene TRBJ2-4; D perhaps matches TRBD2 (6 bases). The V gene lost 3 bases and the J gene lost 0 bases, with 12 bases spanning the gap. CDR1 and CDR2 from the germline V gene are SGHVS and FQNEAQ. The CDR3 loop spans 16 amino acids. The CDR3 region is CASSFAAGLAKNIQYF. CDR3 in DNA: TGTGCCAGCAGCTTCGCCGCGGGACTAGCCAAAAACATTCAGTACTTC.

In this sample, this clonotype turned up a few times. This sequence joins TRBV5-1 and TRBJ1-2; D may be TRBD1 (5 bases). V lost 6 bases, J lost 2 bases, and 14 bases lay in between. This CDR3 contains 14 residues. Germline V gene sequence: CDR1 SGHRS, CDR2 YFSETQ. CDR3 sequence (DNA): TGCGCCAGCATGGAACCGGGGGTAAACTATGGCTACACCTTC. It specifies CASMEPGVNYGYTF. Based on the CDR3 plus reference TRBV5-1 and TRBJ1-2, the full variable domain is KAGVTQTPRYLIKTRGQQVTLSCSPISGHRSVSWYQQTPGQGLQFLFEYFSETQRNKGNFPGRFSGRQFSNSRSEMNVSTLELGDSALYLCASMEPGVNYGYTFGSGTRLTVV.

This sequence joins TRBV12-3 or TRBV12-4 and TRBJ1-1; no clear D gene. The CDR3 loop spans 14 amino acids. Trimming cost V 5 bases and J 7 bases, with 17 bases left between them. Here the CDR3 DNA reads TGTGCCAGCAGTGATAATAAGGGCGGGGTTGAAGCTTTCTTT. This encodes CASSDNKGGVEAFF.

This clonotype was picked up a small number of times. The rearrangement uses TRBV5-1 and TRBJ2-5; D is tentatively TRBD1 or TRBD2 (5 bases each). The germline V and J ends were trimmed by 4 bases and 4 bases, with 11 bases remaining between them. CDR3 length: 13 residues. Germline CDR1 and CDR2: SGHRS and YFSETQ. The CDR3 is CASSRDGRETQYF. CDR3 bases: TGCGCCAGCAGCCGGGACGGAAGAGAGACCCAGTACTTC.

This chain links TRBV10-2 with TRBJ1-1, with a possible D match to TRBD1 (6 bases). Germline lookup yields CDR1 WSHSY and CDR2 SAAADI. V was cut by 6 bases and J by 4 bases, with 12 bases left in between. CDR3 length equals 13 residues. CDR3 bases: TGCGCCAGCAGCATAGGGGGGAGCACTGAAGCTTTCTTT. Translating it yields CASSIGGSTEAFF.

The chain uses TRBV20-1 and TRBJ2-5, with D tentatively TRBD1 or TRBD2 (5 bases each). The CDR3 loop spans 15 amino acids. Germline V gives CDR1 DFQATT, CDR2 SNEGSKA (reference sequence). The V gene lost 0 bases and the J gene lost 5 bases, with 16 bases spanning the gap. CDR3 region: CSARDSGSEGETQYF. The DNA of the CDR3 is TGCAGTGCTAGAGATTCTGGTTCAGAGGGGGAGACCCAGTACTTC.

This clonotype was detected many times. The CDR3 loop is CASRGSRAETQYF. The DNA for the CDR3 is TGTGCCAGCAGGGGATCAAGAGCAGAGACCCAGTACTTC. The V and J genes are TRBV12-3 or TRBV12-4 and TRBJ2-5; D uncertain. Trimming left V 6 bases short and J 4 bases short, with 12 bases between. The CDR3 has 13 amino acids.

This clonotype was seen at least ten times. CDR3 bases: TGCGCCAGCAGCCCTGAGACAGGGGGCAACATTCAGTACTTC. As protein: CASSPETGGNIQYF. This chain uses TRBV5-1 with TRBJ2-4; 10 bases agree with TRBD1. The length of the CDR3 is 14 residues. Trimming took 4 bases from V and 7 from J; bases not matched to a gene: 5. CDR1 is SGHRS, CDR2 YFSETQ, per germline.

This clonotype occurred a few times. The rearrangement links TRBV14 to TRBJ2-3; weak D call: TRBD1 (5 bases). CDR1 is SGHDN and CDR2 is FVKESK in the germline V gene. The CDR3 runs to 13 residues. V dropped 3 bases and J dropped 6 bases, with 10 bases sitting between them. CDR3 residues: CASSQYKGDTQYF. The CDR3 DNA is TGTGCCAGCAGCCAGTATAAGGGGGATACGCAGTATTTT. The full variable domain, its missing parts supplied by reference TRBV14 and TRBJ2-3, is EAGVTQFPSHSVIEKGQTVTLRCDPISGHDNLYWYRRVMGKEIKFLLHFVKESKQDESGMPNNRFLAERTGGTYSTLKVQPAELEDSGVYFCASSQYKGDTQYFGPGTRLTVL.

This clonotype was detected ten times or more. The chain recombines TRBV12-3 or TRBV12-4 with TRBJ1-1; D is ambiguous. The CDR3 loop spans 15 amino acids. Deletions cut 6 bases from V and 2 bases from J, with 16 bases between. DNA for the CDR3: TGTGCCAGCAGCCTTGGTGACAACCCAAACACTGAAGCTTTCTTT. Encoded protein: CASSLGDNPNTEAFF.

This clonotype was seen more than once but under ten times. The gene calls are TRBV6-1 and TRBJ1-5; no clear D. The V end was cut by 3 bases, the J end by 6 bases, with 6 bases between. CDR3 length: 12 residues. The germline V gene has CDR1 MNHNS and CDR2 SASEGT. CDR3 sequence reads: CASSERFQPQHF. The CDR3 DNA follows: TGTGCCAGCAGTGAGAGGTTTCAGCCCCAGCATTTT.